This T cell receptor (beta chain) was sequenced in a study of blood T cell repertoires in COVID-19. On the study more broadly: The United States, Italy and Spain provided the acute and convalescent COVID-19 samples. Sample material is recorded as cDNA or gDNA derived from T cells, B-cell-depleted T cells, or PBMCs.

Germline V gives CDR1 LNHDA, CDR2 SQIVND (reference sequence). CDR3 size: 14 residues. V was clipped by 4 bases and J by 5 bases, with 11 bases between them. Original methodology: Reference gene primer amplification gave estimated nucleated cell counts. Method: immunoSEQ multiplex PCR; TCRdb's copy keeps in-frame clones and lacks some. The V and J calls and clone size are taken from that table; D and trimming were inferred from the DNA. The table includes approximately 300,000 clones, about 90% detected once. This receptor was obtained from a man aged 18 to 30 with active or convalescent COVID-19. The chain carries TRBV19 and TRBJ2-2; D is unclear. Specimen: peripheral blood. CDR3 region: CASSTTRVTGELFF. The CDR3 DNA reads as TGTGCCAGTAGTACTACTCGCGTGACCGGGGAGCTGTTTTTT.